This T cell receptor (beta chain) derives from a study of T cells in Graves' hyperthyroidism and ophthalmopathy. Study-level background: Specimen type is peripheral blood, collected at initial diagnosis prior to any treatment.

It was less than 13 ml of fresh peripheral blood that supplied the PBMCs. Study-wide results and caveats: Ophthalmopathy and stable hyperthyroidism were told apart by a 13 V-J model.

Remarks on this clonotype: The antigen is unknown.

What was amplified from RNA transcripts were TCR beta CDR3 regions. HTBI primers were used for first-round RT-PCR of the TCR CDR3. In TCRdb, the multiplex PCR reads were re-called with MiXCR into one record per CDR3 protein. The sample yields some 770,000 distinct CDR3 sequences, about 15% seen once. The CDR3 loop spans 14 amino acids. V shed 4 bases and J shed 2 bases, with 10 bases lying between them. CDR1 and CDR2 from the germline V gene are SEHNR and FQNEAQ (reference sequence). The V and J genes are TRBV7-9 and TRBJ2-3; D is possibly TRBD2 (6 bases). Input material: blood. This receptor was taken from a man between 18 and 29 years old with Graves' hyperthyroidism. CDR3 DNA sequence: TGTGCCAGCAGCTGGGAGGTATTCACAGATACGCAGTATTTT. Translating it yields CASSWEVFTDTQYF.